This T cell receptor beta chain is from a study of T cell responses to AZD1222 COVID-19 vaccine. Method: immunoSEQ multiplex PCR; TCRdb's copy keeps in-frame clones and lacks some. Here the sample spans about 110,000 clones, about 88% being singletons. The sequence derives from an adult in good health. The sequences come from peripheral blood, collected on day 0 of AZD1222 vaccination.

This CDR3 reads CASSSPGNSGNTIYF. The DNA for the CDR3 is TGTGCCAGCAGTTCCCCGGGTAACTCTGGAAACACCATATATTTT. The chain uses TRBV28 and TRBJ1-3, with D unclear. V dropped 4 bases and J dropped 0 bases, with 10 bases sitting between them. CDR1 and CDR2 from the germline V gene are MDHEN and SYDVKM. This CDR3 region has 15 residues. Full variable domain (remainder filled in from reference TRBV28 and TRBJ1-3): DVKVTQSSRYLVKRTGEKVFLECVQDMDHENMFWYRQDPGLGLRLIYFSYDVKMKEKGDIPEGYSVSREKKERFSLILESASTNQTSMYLCASSSPGNSGNTIYFGEGSWLTVV.